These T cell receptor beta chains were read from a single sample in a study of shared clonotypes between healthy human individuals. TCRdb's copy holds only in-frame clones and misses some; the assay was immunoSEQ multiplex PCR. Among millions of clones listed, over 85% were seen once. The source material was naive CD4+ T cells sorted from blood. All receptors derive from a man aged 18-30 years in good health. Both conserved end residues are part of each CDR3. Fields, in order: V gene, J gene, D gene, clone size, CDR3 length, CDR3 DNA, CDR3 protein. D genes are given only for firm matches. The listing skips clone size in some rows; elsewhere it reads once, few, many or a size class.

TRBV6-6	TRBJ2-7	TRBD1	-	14	TGTGCCAGCAGCCCCGGGACAGGGGTCTACGAGCAGTACTTC	CASSPGTGVYEQYF
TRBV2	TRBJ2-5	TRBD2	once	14	TGTGCCAGCAGCGGGACTAGCGGCCAAGAGACCCAGTACTTC	CASSGTSGQETQYF
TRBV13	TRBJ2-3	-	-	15	TGTGCCAGCAGCTTAGGGGGTGGGATCGCAGATACGCAGTATTTT	CASSLGGGIADTQYF
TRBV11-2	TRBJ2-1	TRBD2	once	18	TGTGCCAGCAGCTTAGGTCCCCAACTAGCGGGGGCGTACAATGAGCAGTTCTTC	CASSLGPQLAGAYNEQFF
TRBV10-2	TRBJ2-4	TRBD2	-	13	TGCGCCAGCAAGGCGGGGGGCGAGAACATTCAGTACTTC	CASKAGGENIQYF
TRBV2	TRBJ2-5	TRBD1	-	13	TGTGCCAGCAGAAAACAGGGGCAAGAGACCCAGTACTTC	CASRKQGQETQYF
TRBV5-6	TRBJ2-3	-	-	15	TGTGCCAGCACCCCGAGTAAAGCGATGACAGATACGCAGTATTTT	CASTPSKAMTDTQYF
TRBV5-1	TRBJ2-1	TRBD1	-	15	TGCGCCAGCAGCGCCGGGACAGGGAGCTACAATGAGCAGTTCTTC	CASSAGTGSYNEQFF
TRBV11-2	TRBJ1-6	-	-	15	TGTGCCAGCAGCTTCTTCGCAGGGACGAATTCACCCCTCCACTTT	CASSFFAGTNSPLHF
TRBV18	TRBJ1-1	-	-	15	TGTGCCAGCTCACCAGGCAGGGTTACGGACACTGAAGCTTTCTTT	CASSPGRVTDTEAFF
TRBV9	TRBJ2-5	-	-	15	TGTGCCAGCAGCGTGGCGGCGGGACGGCAAGAGACCCAGTACTTC	CASSVAAGRQETQYF
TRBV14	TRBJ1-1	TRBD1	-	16	TGTGCCAGCAGCAAGGGGGCGTTTGGCCGGAACACTGAAGCTTTCTTT	CASSKGAFGRNTEAFF
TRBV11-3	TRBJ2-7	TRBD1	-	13	TGTGCCAGCAGCGCGTCGGGGACAGCAGAGCAGTACTTC	CASSASGTAEQYF
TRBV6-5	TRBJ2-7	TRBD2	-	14	TGTGCCAGCAGTAGGACTAGTTTCTCCTACGAGCAGTACTTC	CASSRTSFSYEQYF
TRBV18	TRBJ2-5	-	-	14	TGTGCCAGCTCTCCAGAGGGGGGGCTACAGACCCAGTACTTC	CASSPEGGLQTQYF
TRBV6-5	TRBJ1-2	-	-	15	TGTGCCAGCAGCTTACTAGAGGGGAGGAACTATGGCTACACCTTC	CASSLLEGRNYGYTF
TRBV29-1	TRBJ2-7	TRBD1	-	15	TGCAGCCCAGCCTCCCCGGGGACAGCTAGGAGCGAGCAGTACTTC	CSPASPGTARSEQYF
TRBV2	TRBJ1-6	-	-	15	TGTGCCAGCAGTGAACGGGGGGCTAGTAATTCACCCCTCCACTTT	CASSERGASNSPLHF
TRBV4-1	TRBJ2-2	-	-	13	TGCGCCAGCAGCCAAATGAACACCGGGGAGCTGTTTTTT	CASSQMNTGELFF
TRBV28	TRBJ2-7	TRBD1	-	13	TGTGCCAGCAGCAGACAGGGATCCTACGAGCAGTACTTC	CASSRQGSYEQYF
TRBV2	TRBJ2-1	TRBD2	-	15	TGTGCCAGCAGTGCGGCTAGCGGGGGAGGGAATGAGCAGTTCTTC	CASSAASGGGNEQFF
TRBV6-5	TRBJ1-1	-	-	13	TGTGCCAGCAGTAGGGGACCGAACACTGAAGCTTTCTTT	CASSRGPNTEAFF
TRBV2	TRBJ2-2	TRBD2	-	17	TGTGCCAGCATCAACCCGGGGGGGGCAATAGGCACCGGGGAGCTGTTTTTT	CASINPGGAIGTGELFF
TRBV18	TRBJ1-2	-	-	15	TGTGCCAGCTCACCTTCGGCAGGGTCTAACTATGGCTACACCTTC	CASSPSAGSNYGYTF
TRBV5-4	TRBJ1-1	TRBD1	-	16	TGTGCCAGCAGCTCGGACAGGGCGGAAAAGTTCACTGAAGCTTTCTTT	CASSSDRAEKFTEAFF
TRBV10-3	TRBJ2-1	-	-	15	TGTGCCATCAGTGGGGGTGAGAACTCCTACAATGAGCAGTTCTTC	CAISGGENSYNEQFF
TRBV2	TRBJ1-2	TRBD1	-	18	TGTGCCAGCAGTGAAGAGACCGTTTTGGGAGGGGGCGGCTATGGCTACACCTTC	CASSEETVLGGGGYGYTF
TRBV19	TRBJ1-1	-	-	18	TGTGCCAGTAGTGCCGGGAGGATGGAGGCCACCTTTTGGACTGAAGCTTTCTTT	CASSAGRMEATFWTEAFF
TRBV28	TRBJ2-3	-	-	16	TGTGCCAGCAGTTTCTCGGGACAAGTTAGCACAGATACGCAGTATTTT	CASSFSGQVSTDTQYF
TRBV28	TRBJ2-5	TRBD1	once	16	TGTGCCAGCAGTTTACTTGGGACAGGGAAAATGAAGACCCAGTACTTC	CASSLLGTGKMKTQYF
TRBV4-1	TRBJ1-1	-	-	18	TGCGCCAGCAGCCAAGATGGCGACAGGTTTAGGGAAAACACTGAAGCTTTCTTT	CASSQDGDRFRENTEAFF
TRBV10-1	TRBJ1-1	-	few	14	TGCGCCAGCAGTGATAACTACGCGAACACTGAAGCTTTCTTT	CASSDNYANTEAFF
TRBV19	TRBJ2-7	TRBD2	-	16	TGTGCCAGTAGTACCGCTGGGCGGGAGGGTAGCTACGAGCAGTACTTC	CASSTAGREGSYEQYF
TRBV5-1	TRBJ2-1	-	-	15	TGCGCCAGCAGCTTAGGAGGGGAGAGGAGCAATGAGCAGTTCTTC	CASSLGGERSNEQFF
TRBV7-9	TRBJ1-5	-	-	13	TGTGCCAGCAGCTTAGGACTAGATCAGCCCCAGCATTTT	CASSLGLDQPQHF
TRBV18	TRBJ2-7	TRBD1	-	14	TGTGCCAGCTCACCACCCGGACAGGGGTACGAGCAGTACTTC	CASSPPGQGYEQYF
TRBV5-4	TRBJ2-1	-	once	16	TGTGCCAGCAGCCACGGCGGGGCGGGCACCTACAATGAGCAGTTCTTC	CASSHGGAGTYNEQFF
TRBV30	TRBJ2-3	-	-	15	TGTGCCTGTCCCATGGGGGGGGGCCGCTCAGATACGCAGTATTTT	CACPMGGGRSDTQYF
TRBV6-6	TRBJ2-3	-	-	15	TGTGCCAGTTGGGAGGTCGGGCCTAGCACAGATACGCAGTATTTT	CASWEVGPSTDTQYF
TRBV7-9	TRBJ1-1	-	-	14	TGTGCCAGCAGCTTATCCCAGGGGTGGACTGAAGCTTTCTTT	CASSLSQGWTEAFF
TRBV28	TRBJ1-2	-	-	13	TGTGCCAGCACGCGCCCGACCGTCGGAGGCTACACCTTC	CASTRPTVGGYTF
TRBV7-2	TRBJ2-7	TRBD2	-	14	TGTGCCAGCAGGTCTACTAGCGGGAGTGGCGAGCAGTACTTC	CASRSTSGSGEQYF
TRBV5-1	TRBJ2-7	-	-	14	TGCGCCAGCAGCTTGGATCCAGTCAACAGCGAGCAGTACTTC	CASSLDPVNSEQYF
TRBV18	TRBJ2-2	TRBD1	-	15	TGTGCCAGCTCAACCGGGACAGCCAACACCGGGGAGCTGTTTTTT	CASSTGTANTGELFF
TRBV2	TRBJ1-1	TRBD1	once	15	TGTGCCAGCAGTGACCGGGACAGGGGGAACACTGAAGCTTTCTTT	CASSDRDRGNTEAFF
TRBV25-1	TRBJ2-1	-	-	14	TGTGCCAGCAGTGTACGACTACAGGGTAATGAGCAGTTCTTC	CASSVRLQGNEQFF
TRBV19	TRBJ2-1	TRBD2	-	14	TGTGCCAGTAGCCTTCTAGCGGGAGTCAGCGAGCAGTTCTTC	CASSLLAGVSEQFF
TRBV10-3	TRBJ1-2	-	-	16	TGTGCCATCAGTGAGTCGAAAAACGGATATAACTATGGCTACACCTTC	CAISESKNGYNYGYTF
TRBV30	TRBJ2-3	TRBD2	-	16	TGTGCCTGGAGTCCGGGACTAGCGGGAGGGCCAGATACGCAGTATTTT	CAWSPGLAGGPDTQYF
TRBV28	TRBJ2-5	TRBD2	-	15	TGTGCCAGCAGTTTAACTAGCGGGGGACGAGAGACCCAGTACTTC	CASSLTSGGRETQYF
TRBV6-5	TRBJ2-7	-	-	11	TGTGCCAGCCTTAAAGGGGGGAAGCAGTACTTC	CASLKGGKQYF
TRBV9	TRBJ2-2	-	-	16	TGTGCCAGCAGCGTACGGCAGGGATGGGACACCGGGGAGCTGTTTTTT	CASSVRQGWDTGELFF